These T cell receptor beta chains were read from a single sample in a study of PD-L1 blockade in urothelial cancer. Only in-frame clones appear in the TCRdb table, and some are missing; sequencing was by immunoSEQ multiplex PCR. The table shows 90,000 to 120,000 clones, with about 89% occurring only once. Sequencing was performed on PBMCs, taken around atezolizumab (anti-PD-L1) treatment. These receptors all stem from a woman aged 80 or older with urothelial cancer. The CDR3 runs from the conserved cysteine through the conserved F or W. The size of a clone is reported for some rows only, either as once, few or many, or as a class for expanded clones.

V gene	clone size	CDR3 protein
TRBV10-3	NA	CAISVKGPGGEQYF
TRBV28	NA	CASSFPGSTGNTIYF
TRBV6-5	NA	CASSAQRLASRAQYF
TRBV19	NA	CASSMGQGLTYEQYF
TRBV19	NA	CASSRPGQGLYGYTF
TRBV27	NA	CASSALPGTSGRSPYEQYF
TRBV29-1	NA	CSVEGATEAFF
TRBV27	NA	CASAPRAGLSYNEQFF
TRBV28	NA	CGTKVYNEQFF
TRBV5-4	NA	CASSPTSGSYNEQFF
TRBV5-5	once	CASSRQAATGELFF
TRBV9	once	CASSTRTGDQQYF
TRBV7-9	NA	CASGSSGGETQYF
TRBV7-6	NA	CASSLAAGQGASFTEAFF
TRBV28	NA	CASRLSAEPYEQYF
TRBV14	NA	CASSQDGGNHPYEQYF
TRBV5-6	NA	CASSSGTGGYGYTF
TRBV19	once	CASSSSSLYNVLTF
TRBV6-5	NA	CASSQDRSRSYEQYF
TRBV5-1	NA	CASSLEPNEKLFF
TRBV7-8	once	CASSSGQGADTQYF
TRBV19	NA	CASSPGQGGEKLFF
TRBV28	NA	CASSFSSGLYNEQFF
TRBV11-3	NA	CASSLLGTPYNEQFF
TRBV27	NA	CASSLGALAKNIQYF
TRBV7-9	NA	CASSSRDRGAYEQYF
TRBV20-1	once	CSAFRTGGYTF
TRBV28	once	CASSLSVVTEAFF
TRBV11-2	NA	CASRLAGGRAGELFF
TRBV30	few	CAWALAFQETQYF
TRBV28	once	CASISETYEQYF
TRBV5-1	NA	CASSLDIGDYGYTF
TRBV9	NA	CASSVAGQVTDTQYF
TRBV7-6	NA	CASSWRGSIAKNIQYF
TRBV28	NA	CASSSRVSYEQYF
TRBV27	NA	CASSSLGLSTYEQYF
TRBV28	NA	CASSLWSGRAEGEQFF
TRBV5-1	NA	CASSLAGQTYEQYF
TRBV11-2	NA	CASSKGRVFYEQYF
TRBV28	NA	CASSLGQGRSQPQHF
TRBV5-1	NA	CASSPGINEKLFF
TRBV11-1	NA	CASSMGQGKSGELFF
TRBV4-1	NA	CASSQGPEQYF
TRBV5-1	NA	CASSLRQGSSYGYTF
TRBV19	NA	CASSIAQSEAFF
TRBV11-1	NA	CASSPGGSSYNEQFF
TRBV14	NA	CASSRFPGGEQYF
TRBV18	NA	CASSPTGGGTNEQYF
TRBV5-5	NA	CASSPYGTVAGEQFF
TRBV5-6	NA	CASSRGHQPQHF
TRBV5-1	NA	CASSLASGRANTGELFF
TRBV19	NA	CASSSGTGIYSGNTIYF
TRBV19	NA	CASSSGRLYEQYF